This passage covers 32 T cell receptor beta chains from one sample sequenced in a study of T cell repertoires in cytomegalovirus infection. TCRdb independently ran MiXCR on the reads; one entry per CDR3 protein. The table lists about 770,000 distinct CDR3 sequences, roughly 28% of them singletons, with around 13% in the top ten. No antigen has been identified for these receptors. This material consisted of cultured CD8+ T cells from PBMCs, taken from culture after CMV antigen stimulation. The receptor set was obtained from a human donor in good health (CMV status not recorded). Some clones in this sample may be carry-over from other donors' samples.

This clonotype occurred many times. For the CDR3, the DNA is TGTGCCAGCAGTTACGCCACAGGGGCTCAGCCCCAGCATTTT. The encoded protein is CASSYATGAQPQHF. The chain couples TRBV6-2 or TRBV6-3 to TRBJ1-5, with TRBD1 identical over 7 bases. Germline assignment: CDR1 MNHEY and CDR2 SVGEGT. The CDR3 spans 14 residues. With 2 bases clipped from V and 6 bases from J, the junction kept 4 bases outside the gene matches.

In its sample, this clonotype was seen a few times. The chain links TRBV5-5 to TRBJ2-1; D gene ambiguous. V lost 0 bases, J lost 3 bases, and 10 bases lay in between. Per germline, CDR1 SGHKS and CDR2 YYEKEE (reference sequence). CDR3 size: 15 residues. In nucleotides, the CDR3 is TGTGCCAGCAGCTTGGTAGTGTTCGGCTACAATGAGCAGTTCTTC. The encoded protein is CASSLVVFGYNEQFF.

This clonotype was counted at least ten times. V is TRBV6-5 and J is TRBJ2-1; 7 bases match TRBD2. The CDR3 loop spans 17 amino acids. Germline lookup yields CDR1 MNHEY and CDR2 SVGAGI. J gave up 4 bases and V 0 bases, and 9 bases lay outside the gene matches. For the CDR3, the DNA is TGTGCCAGCAGTTACTCGAAGATTTGGGGGGGTTACAATGAGCAGTTCTTC. Its translation: CASSYSKIWGGYNEQFF.

This chain connects TRBV7-6 to TRBJ2-3, with D perhaps TRBD1 (8 bases). Germline CDR1 and CDR2: SGHVS and FNYEAQ. The V gene lost 5 bases and the J gene lost 4 bases, with 16 bases spanning the gap. The CDR3 is 15 residues long. CDR3 DNA: TGTGCCAGCAGCCCCCGGACAGGGAGGGCAGATACGCAGTATTTT. Amino acids: CASSPRTGRADTQYF.

Many counts were recorded for this clonotype. The V and J genes are TRBV7-8 and TRBJ1-2; the D is unclear. Germline-derived CDR1 and CDR2 are SGHVS and FQNEAQ. This CDR3 is built from 16 residues. V was pared by 5 bases and J by 3 bases, with 19 bases between. The CDR3 is CASSHPDQIGYYGYTF. The CDR3 DNA reads TGTGCCAGCAGCCACCCGGACCAAATTGGGTACTATGGCTACACCTTC.

This clonotype has just a few counts. The V and J genes are TRBV6-1 and TRBJ2-5; 7 bases align to TRBD1. V gave up 1 base and J gave up 6 bases; unmatched junction bases: 8. The length of the CDR3 is 15 residues. The germline V gene encodes CDR1 MNHNS and CDR2 SASEGT. This chain's CDR3 is CASSEGPQGWKTQYF. The CDR3 nucleotides are TGTGCCAGCAGTGAAGGTCCACAGGGGTGGAAGACCCAGTACTTC.

The genes are TRBV6-1 and TRBJ2-1, with D hard to call. The CDR3 has 13 amino acids. Germline V gene data show CDR1 as MNHNS and CDR2 as SASEGT. V lost 8 bases, J lost 6 bases, and 14 bases lay in between. The CDR3 DNA reads as TGTGCCAGCGGGTCAAGGGCGCGCAATGAGCAGTTCTTC. It yields the protein CASGSRARNEQFF.

The gene calls are TRBV24-1 and TRBJ1-5; 7 nucleotides agree with TRBD1. Germline CDR1 and CDR2: KGHDR and SFDVKD. CDR3 length: 16 amino acids. V lost 4 bases and J lost 0; bases outside the gene matches: 5. The CDR3 is CATSETQGDSNQPQHF. The DNA of the CDR3 is TGTGCCACCAGTGAGACCCAGGGGGATAGCAATCAGCCCCAGCATTTT.

The rearrangement links TRBV10-2 to TRBJ2-2; possibly TRBD1 or TRBD2 for D (6 bases each). The CDR3 runs to 17 residues. V was pared by 2 bases and J by 11 bases, with 24 bases between. The germline gives CDR1 WSHSY, CDR2 SAAADI. The CDR3 loop reads CASSERRGTPDYRELFF. CDR3 nucleotide sequence: TGCGCCAGCAGTGAGAGGAGGGGGACACCCGATTACCGAGAGCTGTTTTTT.

This clonotype was seen only a few times. V gene TRBV25-1 combines with J gene TRBJ2-1; D not resolved. The ends were cut back, 1 base at V and 1 base at J, with 17 bases in the middle. CDR3 length: 18 residues. Germline assignment: CDR1 MGHDK and CDR2 SYGVNS. CDR3 sequence reads: CASSESRYTGRSYNEQFF. CDR3 nucleotide sequence: TGTGCCAGCAGTGAATCAAGATACACGGGTAGATCCTACAATGAGCAGTTCTTC.

The sample holds a few counts of this clonotype. The chain is built from TRBV12-3 or TRBV12-4 and TRBJ1-1, with TRBD1 matching over 7 bases. The CDR3 sequence is 14 residues long. V trimming: 3 bases; J trimming: 4 bases; junction bases outside the gene matches: 5. The CDR3 loop is CASSFPGQTTEAFF. The CDR3 nucleotides are TGTGCCAGCAGTTTCCCGGGACAGACCACTGAAGCTTTCTTT.

This clonotype has a count of ten or more. The CDR3: CASSPGQGKAKNIQYF. DNA for the CDR3: TGTGCCAGCAGCCCCGGACAGGGTAAAGCCAAAAACATTCAGTACTTC. The rearrangement joins TRBV7-9 to TRBJ2-4; 8 nucleotides agree with TRBD1. J gave up 0 bases and V 5 bases, and 6 bases lay outside the gene matches. In germline, CDR1 is SEHNR, CDR2 FQNEAQ (reference sequence). The CDR3 contains 16 residues. Full variable domain (outside the CDR3, taken from reference TRBV7-9 and TRBJ2-4): DTGVSQNPRHKITKRGQNVTFRCDPISEHNRLYWYRQTLGQGPEFLTYFQNEAQLEKSRLLSDRFSAERPKGSFSTLEIQRTEQGDSAMYLCASSPGQGKAKNIQYFGAGTRLSVL.

In its sample, this clonotype was seen many times. This chain uses TRBV7-2 with TRBJ1-1, with TRBD1 as a possible D gene (6 bases). The CDR3 contains 17 residues. Germline V gene sequence: CDR1 SGHTA, CDR2 FQGNSA. Trimming pared 1 base from V and 0 bases from J, leaving 15 bases between. CDR3 DNA: TGTGCCAGCAGCTTAGGAAAGGGGGGAGGCCTGAACACTGAAGCTTTCTTT. Residues: CASSLGKGGGLNTEAFF.

The table lists this clonotype with a count of one. The chain combines TRBV4-1 with TRBJ2-5; 7 nucleotides match TRBD2. Trimming at V came to 1 base and at J to 2 bases, leaving 10 bases not matched to a gene. CDR3 length equals 17 residues. The germline V gene encodes CDR1 MGHRA and CDR2 YSYEKL. The CDR3 here is CASSQVMGGGGQETQYF. The CDR3 DNA reads TGCGCCAGCAGCCAAGTAATGGGCGGGGGTGGTCAAGAGACCCAGTACTTC.

There are a few counts of this clonotype. V usage is TRBV2 and J usage is TRBJ2-1, with D possibly TRBD2 on 5 matching bases. Germline V CDR1 and CDR2: SNHLY, FYNNEI. The ends were cut back, 2 bases at V and 6 bases at J, with 11 bases in the middle. This CDR3 is 14 amino acids long. The CDR3 bases are TGTGCCAGCAGTGAACCGTCCGGGATCAATGAGCAGTTCTTC. Protein: CASSEPSGINEQFF. The complete variable domain, with remaining parts taken from reference TRBV2 and TRBJ2-1, reads EPEVTQTPSHQVTQMGQEVILRCVPISNHLYFYWYRQILGQKVEFLVSFYNNEISEKSEIFDDQFSVERPDGSNFTLKIRSTKLEDSAMYFCASSEPSGINEQFFGPGTRLTVL.

The gene calls are TRBV6-6 and TRBJ2-2, with 13 nucleotides matching TRBD2. The CDR3 covers 17 residues. Looked up from germline, CDR1 is MNHNY and CDR2 is SVGAGI (reference sequence). The V gene end was trimmed by 8 bases and the J gene end by 8 bases; junction bases not matched to a gene: 14. CDR3 amino acids: CASSWTSGGPRDGELFF. In nucleotides, the CDR3 is TGTGCCAGCTCCTGGACTAGCGGGGGCCCCAGGGATGGGGAGCTGTTTTTT.

There are a few counts of this clonotype. This chain uses TRBV6-2 or TRBV6-3 with TRBJ2-1, with D possibly being TRBD1 (5 bases). V dropped 2 bases and J dropped 13 bases, with 12 bases sitting between them. CDR3 length: 12 amino acids. CDR1 and CDR2 (germline): MNHEY, SVGEGT. This CDR3 reads CASSYGAATQFF. The DNA of the CDR3 is TGTGCCAGCAGTTACGGGGCGGCTACCCAGTTCTTC.

The gene calls are TRBV6-1 and TRBJ2-3, with a weak D call TRBD2 (6 bases). The CDR3 totals 15 residues. V was cut by 7 bases and J by 2 bases, with 16 bases left in between. Germline CDR1 is MNHNS and CDR2 is SASEGT. The CDR3 bases are TGTGCCAGCACCTTAGCGACTAGGACCACAGATACGCAGTATTTT. Its protein is CASTLATRTTDTQYF.

Only a few counts were recorded for this clonotype. CDR3 nucleotides: TGTGCCAGCAGCCCGTATGGGGGGGAGCTGTTTTTT. Protein product: CASSPYGGELFF. The V call is TRBV7-2, the J call TRBJ2-2; D is unresolved. This CDR3 contains 12 residues. The germline gives CDR1 SGHTA, CDR2 FQGNSA. Trimming cost V 5 bases and J 8 bases, with 9 bases left between them.

This chain uses TRBV4-1 with TRBJ2-1; 12 nucleotides line up with TRBD2. Germline V gene data show CDR1 as MGHRA and CDR2 as YSYEKL. The CDR3 has 16 residues. Trimming took 3 bases from V and 8 from J; bases not matched to a gene: 8. CDR3 sequence (DNA): TGCGCCAGCAGCCATCGAACTCGACTAGCGGGGGATGAGCAGTTCTTC. It is translated as CASSHRTRLAGDEQFF.

The chain links TRBV27 to TRBJ2-2; D may correspond to TRBD1 or TRBD2 (6 bases each). The CDR3 extends over 14 amino acids. Germline lookup yields CDR1 MNHEY and CDR2 SMNVEV (reference sequence). The CDR3 DNA sequence: TGTGCAGCACGGGGGCCCTCGGGCACCGGGGAGCTGTTTTTT. It encodes CAARGPSGTGELFF.

This clonotype was counted a few times. CDR3 loop: CASSMTGDPPDTQYF. The DNA for the CDR3 is TGTGCCAGCAGCATGACAGGGGACCCCCCAGATACGCAGTATTTT. The chain carries TRBV6-2 or TRBV6-3 and TRBJ2-3, with 8 nucleotides matching TRBD1. Per the germline V gene, CDR1 is MNHEY and CDR2 is SVGEGT. The CDR3 consists of 15 residues. J was trimmed by 4 bases and V by 6 bases; bases with no gene match: 9.

This clonotype showed up just a few times. V and J are TRBV12-3 or TRBV12-4 and TRBJ2-1; 12 bases agree with TRBD1. CDR3 length equals 15 residues. V lost 6 bases and J lost 3; bases outside the gene matches: 3. CDR3 sequence reads: CASRGQGARYNEQFF. In DNA, the CDR3 is TGTGCCAGCAGGGGACAGGGGGCGCGCTACAATGAGCAGTTCTTC.

V and J are TRBV10-2 and TRBJ2-5; 8 bases match TRBD2. V was clipped by 0 bases and J by 1 base; unmatched bases: 7. The CDR3 covers 17 residues. The V gene's germline CDR1 is WSHSY and CDR2 SAAADI. This CDR3 is CASSESRSGGTQETQYF. In DNA form, the CDR3 reads TGCGCCAGCAGTGAGTCGAGGAGCGGGGGAACCCAAGAGACCCAGTACTTC.

The rearrangement links TRBV15 to TRBJ2-7, with no clear D. This CDR3 is built from 13 residues. The germline V and J ends were trimmed by 1 base and 4 bases, with 8 bases remaining between them. Per the germline V gene, CDR1 is LNHNV and CDR2 is YYDKDF (reference sequence). The CDR3 DNA reads TGTGCCACCAGCAGAGCCTCGGGTTACGAGCAGTACTTC. Protein product: CATSRASGYEQYF.

The chain combines TRBV6-2 or TRBV6-3 with TRBJ1-6; the match to TRBD1 covers 8 bases. This CDR3 is 14 amino acids long. J was trimmed by 11 bases and V by 0 bases; bases with no gene match: 3. The germline CDR1 and CDR2 sequences are MNHEY and SVGEGT. The CDR3 loop reads CASSYSDRATPLHF. The CDR3 DNA reads as TGTGCCAGCAGTTACTCGGACAGGGCTACACCCCTCCACTTT.

V and J are TRBV28 and TRBJ1-1; 7 bases map to TRBD1. Unmatched junction bases numbered 4, after V lost 4 bases and J lost 11 bases. Germline CDR1 and CDR2: MDHEN and SYDVKM. The CDR3 spans 11 residues. The CDR3 region is CASSWGQSAFF. CDR3 coding DNA: TGTGCCAGCAGTTGGGGACAGTCCGCTTTCTTT.

J is TRBJ2-5 and V is TRBV29-1; maybe TRBD1 (5 bases). The CDR3 consists of 12 residues. From germline, CDR1 is SQVTM and CDR2 ANQGSEA. V lost 6 bases to trimming and J lost 0 bases, with 8 bases between them. CDR3 sequence (DNA): TGCAGCGTCCCAGGGAACCAAGAGACCCAGTACTTC. It codes for CSVPGNQETQYF. The variable domain in full, completed from reference TRBV29-1 and TRBJ2-5, reads SAVISQKPSRDICQRGTSLTIQCQVDSQVTMMFWYRQQPGQSLTLIATANQGSEATYESGFVIDKFPISRPNLTFSTLTVSNMSPEDSSIYLCSVPGNQETQYFGPGTRLLVL.

This rearrangement joins TRBV5-4 to TRBJ1-2; D unresolved. CDR3 length: 16 amino acids. Germline V gives CDR1 SGHNT, CDR2 YYREEE (reference sequence). V lost 1 base, J lost 2 bases, and 15 bases lay in between. CDR3 DNA sequence: TGTGCCAGCAGCTTGCGGCGGGAAAGGGTGAACTATGGCTACACCTTC. Residues: CASSLRRERVNYGYTF. The variable domain in full, with the rest retrieved from reference TRBV5-4 and TRBJ1-2, is ETGVTQSPTHLIKTRGQQVTLRCSSQSGHNTVSWYQQALGQGPQFIFQYYREEENGRGNFPPRFSGLQFPNYSSELNVNALELDDSALYLCASSLRRERVNYGYTFGSGTRLTVV.

The rearrangement links TRBV27 to TRBJ1-4; D perhaps matches TRBD1 (6 bases). V gave up 1 base and J gave up 5 bases, with 11 bases separating them. This CDR3 has 15 amino acids. The germline CDR1 and CDR2 sequences are MNHEY and SMNVEV (reference sequence). For the CDR3, the DNA is TGTGCCAGCAGTTTATACCGGGGGCCGAATGAAAAACTGTTTTTT. Translating gives CASSLYRGPNEKLFF.

A note on this clonotype: Being one base from a much bigger clone, this may be a read error. The chain recombines TRBV25-1 with TRBJ2-3; D unresolved. This CDR3 has 14 amino acids. Germline lookup yields CDR1 MGHDK and CDR2 SYGVNS. The chain's CDR3 is CASSEVSFTDMQYF. CDR3 DNA: TGTGCCAGCAGTGAGGTCTCCTTCACAGATATGCAGTATTTT.

The DNA for the CDR3 is TGTGCCAGCAGCTTAAGTGGGACTAGCGGGGGGGTAAATGAGCAGTTCTTC. As protein: CASSLSGTSGGVNEQFF. This rearrangement joins TRBV7-9 to TRBJ2-1, with TRBD2 matching over 16 bases. Germline lookup yields CDR1 SEHNR and CDR2 FQNEAQ (reference sequence). V trimming: 2 bases; J trimming: 7 bases; junction bases outside the gene matches: 5. The CDR3 is 17 residues long. The full variable domain, in which reference TRBV7-9 and TRBJ2-1 provide the parts outside the CDR3, is DTGVSQNPRHKITKRGQNVTFRCDPISEHNRLYWYRQTLGQGPEFLTYFQNEAQLEKSRLLSDRFSAERPKGSFSTLEIQRTEQGDSAMYLCASSLSGTSGGVNEQFFGPGTRLTVL.